This TCR beta chain was captured in a study of identical twins. Study results and caveats: Fewer insertions marked abundant cord blood beta clonotypes; young adult naive trended weakly, memory not at all.

This clonotype occurred a few times. Its target is unknown. The CDR3 covers 13 residues. The V gene end was trimmed by 6 bases and the J gene end by 6 bases; junction bases not matched to a gene: 5. Unique molecular identifiers were present on the cDNA, which also gained a universal primer site by template switching. A single record per CDR3 protein comes from TCRdb applying MiXCR to the 5' RACE reads. The data show about 520,000 distinct CDR3 sequences, with 22% seen just once and about 0.91% held by the top ten. These data were likewise used in another study, on T cells expressing NK-cell markers. Per that paper: It was sorted CD3+CD56-NKG2C+, CD3+CD56+NKG2C- and CD3+CD56+NKG2C+ T cells that provided the TCR beta repertoires.

The clonotype comes from a woman aged 18-29 years in good health. The specimen was CD4+ T cells sorted from blood. The V call is TRBV12-3 or TRBV12-4, the J call TRBJ2-3; 8 bases are a match to TRBD1. Written as DNA, the CDR3 is TGTGCCAGCAGCCGGACAGGGCTTGATACGCAGTATTTT. This gives the protein CASSRTGLDTQYF.